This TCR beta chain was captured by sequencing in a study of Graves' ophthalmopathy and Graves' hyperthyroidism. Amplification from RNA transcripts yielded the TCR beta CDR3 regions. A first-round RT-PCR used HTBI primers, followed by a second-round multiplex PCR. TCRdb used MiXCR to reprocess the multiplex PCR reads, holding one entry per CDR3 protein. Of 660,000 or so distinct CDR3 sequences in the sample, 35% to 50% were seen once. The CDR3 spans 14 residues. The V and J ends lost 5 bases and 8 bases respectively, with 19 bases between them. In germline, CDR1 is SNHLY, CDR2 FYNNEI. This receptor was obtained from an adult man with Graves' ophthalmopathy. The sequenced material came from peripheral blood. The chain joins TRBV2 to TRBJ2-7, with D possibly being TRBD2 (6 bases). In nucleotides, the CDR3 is TGTGCCAGCAGTCTACGGGACGCGGGAAATCAGCAGTACTTC. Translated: CASSLRDAGNQQYF.